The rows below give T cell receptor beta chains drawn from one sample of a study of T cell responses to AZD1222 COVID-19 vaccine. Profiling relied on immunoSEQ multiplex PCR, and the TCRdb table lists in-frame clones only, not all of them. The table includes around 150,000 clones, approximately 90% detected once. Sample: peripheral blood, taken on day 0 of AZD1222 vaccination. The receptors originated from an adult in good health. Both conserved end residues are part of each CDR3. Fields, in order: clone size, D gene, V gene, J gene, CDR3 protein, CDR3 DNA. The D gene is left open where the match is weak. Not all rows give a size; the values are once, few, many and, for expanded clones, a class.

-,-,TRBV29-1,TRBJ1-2,CSVVGEQNYGYTF,TGCAGCGTTGTTGGTGAGCAGAACTATGGCTACACCTTC
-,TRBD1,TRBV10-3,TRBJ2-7,CATRWTGGAYEQYF,TGTGCCACCCGATGGACAGGCGGAGCCTACGAGCAGTACTTC
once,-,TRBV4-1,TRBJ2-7,CASSHSQVGELDYEQYF,TGCGCCAGCAGCCACTCCCAGGTGGGGGAATTAGACTACGAGCAGTACTTC
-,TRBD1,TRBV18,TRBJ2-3,CASRAGQVADTQYF,TGTGCCTCCCGGGCGGGACAGGTAGCAGATACGCAGTATTTT
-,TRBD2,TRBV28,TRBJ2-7,CASSHHSSGGYEQYF,TGTGCCAGCAGTCACCATTCTAGCGGGGGATACGAGCAGTACTTC
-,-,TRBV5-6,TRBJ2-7,CASSQIQGSYEQYF,TGTGCCAGCAGCCAAATACAGGGTTCCTACGAGCAGTACTTC
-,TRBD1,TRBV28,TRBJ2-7,CASSLQGQGYEQYF,TGTGCCAGCAGTTTACAGGGACAGGGGTACGAGCAGTACTTC
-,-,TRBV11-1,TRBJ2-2,CASSTNTGELFF,TGTGCCAGCAGCACGAACACCGGGGAGCTGTTTTTT
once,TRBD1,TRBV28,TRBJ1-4,CASSSPTGLAEKLFF,TGTGCCAGCAGTTCCCCGACAGGGTTGGCTGAAAAACTGTTTTTT
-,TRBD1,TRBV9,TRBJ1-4,CASSDRTGDGEKLFF,TGTGCCAGCAGCGACCGGACAGGGGATGGCGAAAAACTGTTTTTT
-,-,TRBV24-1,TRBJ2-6,CATIDRLSGANVLTF,TGTGCCACCATCGACCGGCTCTCTGGGGCCAACGTCCTGACTTTC
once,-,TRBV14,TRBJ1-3,CASSQDRLLSGNTIYF,TGTGCCAGCAGCCAAGATCGCCTACTCTCTGGAAACACCATATATTTT
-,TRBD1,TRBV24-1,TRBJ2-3,CATGTGAADTQYF,TGTGCCACCGGGACAGGGGCAGCAGATACGCAGTATTTT
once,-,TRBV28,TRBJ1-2,CASSLQGLPNYGYTF,TGTGCCAGCAGTTTACAGGGCCTCCCTAACTATGGCTACACCTTC
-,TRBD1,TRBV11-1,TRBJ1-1,CASSLIAGQGVEAFF,TGTGCCAGCAGCCTGATAGCGGGACAGGGAGTTGAAGCTTTCTTT
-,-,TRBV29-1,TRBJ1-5,CSAGAGYNQPQHF,TGCAGCGCCGGAGCGGGGTACAATCAGCCCCAGCATTTT
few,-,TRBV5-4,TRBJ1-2,CASSLDGLQSGYTF,TGTGCCAGCAGCTTGGATGGACTCCAAAGTGGCTACACCTTC
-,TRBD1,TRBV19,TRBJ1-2,CASRRQGSDYGYTF,TGTGCCAGTAGGAGACAGGGGAGCGACTATGGCTACACCTTC
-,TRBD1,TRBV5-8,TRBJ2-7,CASGKRQGDEFEQYF,TGTGCCAGCGGCAAAAGACAGGGGGATGAATTTGAGCAGTACTTC
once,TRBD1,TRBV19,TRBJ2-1,CASSLGTGVNNEQFF,TGTGCCAGTAGTCTAGGGACAGGGGTAAACAATGAGCAGTTCTTC
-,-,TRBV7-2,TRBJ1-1,CASRIITGPRPEAFF,TGTGCCAGCAGGATAATTACAGGGCCAAGACCTGAAGCTTTCTTT
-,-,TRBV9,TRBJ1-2,CASSVGTGATGGYTF,TGTGCCAGCAGCGTAGGTACCGGAGCGACGGGTGGCTACACCTTC
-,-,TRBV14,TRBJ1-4,CASSQVYRDGEKLFF,TGTGCCAGCAGCCAAGTTTACAGGGACGGTGAAAAACTGTTTTTT
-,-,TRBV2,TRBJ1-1,CASSAEMNTEAFF,TGTGCCAGCAGTGCAGAAATGAACACTGAAGCTTTCTTT
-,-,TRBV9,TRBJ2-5,CASSVGDQETQYF,TGTGCCAGCAGCGTAGGGGACCAAGAGACCCAGTACTTC
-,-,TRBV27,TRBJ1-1,CASRSVFMNTEAFF,TGTGCCAGCAGGTCGGTTTTCATGAACACTGAAGCTTTCTTT
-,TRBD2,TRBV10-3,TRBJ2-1,CAISWGLAGDNEQFF,TGTGCCATCAGTTGGGGACTAGCGGGAGACAATGAGCAGTTCTTC
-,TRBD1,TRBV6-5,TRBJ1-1,CASSQGQLKQLAFF,TGTGCCAGCAGTCAGGGACAGCTTAAACAATTGGCTTTCTTT
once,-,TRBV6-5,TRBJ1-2,CASSYATEGTYGYTF,TGTGCCAGCAGTTACGCGACAGAGGGGACCTATGGCTACACCTTC
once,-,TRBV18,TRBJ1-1,CASSPRGANTEAFF,TGTGCCAGCTCACCACGAGGGGCGAACACTGAAGCTTTCTTT
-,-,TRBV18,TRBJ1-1,CASSPMRGDTEAFF,TGTGCCAGCTCACCAATGCGGGGGGACACTGAAGCTTTCTTT
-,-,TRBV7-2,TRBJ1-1,CASSFRGRATGQNTEAFF,TGTGCCAGCAGCTTTAGAGGAAGAGCTACAGGGCAGAACACTGAAGCTTTCTTT
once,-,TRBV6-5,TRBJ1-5,CASSYRANSNQPQHF,TGTGCCAGCAGTTACAGGGCGAATAGCAATCAGCCCCAGCATTTT
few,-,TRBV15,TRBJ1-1,CATSVRDGVNTEAFF,TGTGCCACCAGCGTCCGGGACGGGGTGAACACTGAAGCTTTCTTT
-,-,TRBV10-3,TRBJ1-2,CAISEVGESRGYTF,TGTGCCATCAGTGAAGTAGGGGAGAGTCGTGGCTACACCTTC
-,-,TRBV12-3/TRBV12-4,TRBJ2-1,CASSFYDLNEQFF,TGTGCCAGCAGTTTTTATGATTTGAATGAGCAGTTCTTC